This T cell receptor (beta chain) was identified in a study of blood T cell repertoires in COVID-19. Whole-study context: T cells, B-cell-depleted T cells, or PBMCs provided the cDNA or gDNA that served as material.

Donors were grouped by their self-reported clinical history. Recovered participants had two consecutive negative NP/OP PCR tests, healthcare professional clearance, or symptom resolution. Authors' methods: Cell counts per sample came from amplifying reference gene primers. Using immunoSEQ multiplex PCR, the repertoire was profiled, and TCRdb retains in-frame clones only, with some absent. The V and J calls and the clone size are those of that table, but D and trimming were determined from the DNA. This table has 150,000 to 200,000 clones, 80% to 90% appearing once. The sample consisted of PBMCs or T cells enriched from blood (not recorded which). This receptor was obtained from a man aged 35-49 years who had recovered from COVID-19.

The CDR3 DNA reads TGTGCCAGTAGTACCCTTCAGGGATCCACTGAAGCTTTCTTT. Translation gives CASSTLQGSTEAFF. The chain combines TRBV19 with TRBJ1-1, with D perhaps matching TRBD1 (5 bases). V was shortened by 4 bases and J by 4 bases, with 13 bases between the two germline ends. This CDR3 is 14 amino acids long. The V gene's germline CDR1 is LNHDA and CDR2 SQIVND (reference sequence).